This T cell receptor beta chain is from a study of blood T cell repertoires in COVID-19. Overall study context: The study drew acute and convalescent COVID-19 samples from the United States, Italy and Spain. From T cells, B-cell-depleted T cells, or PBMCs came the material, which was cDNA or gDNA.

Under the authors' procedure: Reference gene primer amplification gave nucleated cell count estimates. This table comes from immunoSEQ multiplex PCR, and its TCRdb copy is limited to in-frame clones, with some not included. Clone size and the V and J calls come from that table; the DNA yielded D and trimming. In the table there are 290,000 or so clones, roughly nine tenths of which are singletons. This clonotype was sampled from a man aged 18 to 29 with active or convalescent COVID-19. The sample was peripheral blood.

The CDR3 nucleotides are TGTGCCAGCAGTTACACAGCAATGATTCAGGGTTCACCCCTCCACTTT. This translates into CASSYTAMIQGSPLHF. The rearrangement joins TRBV6-5 to TRBJ1-6; the D gene is possibly TRBD1 (5 bases). Germline V gene data show CDR1 as MNHEY and CDR2 as SVGAGI. V was pared by 2 bases and J by 9 bases, with 17 bases between. This CDR3 is 16 amino acids long.